This T cell receptor (beta chain) was sequenced for a study of PD-1 blockade in mismatch repair-deficient tumors (dated by TCRdb to the late 2010s). For the wider study: Between September 2013 and September 2016, 86 consecutive patients with some twelve mismatch repair-deficient cancer types, all previously treated and progressing, were enrolled in the trial. Tumor-associated T cell clones were tracked in the peripheral blood of patients responding to PD-1 blockade by deep sequencing of TCR CDR3 regions. General findings and caveats noted by the study authors: Rapid expansion after pembrolizumab followed by contraction, generally before radiologic responses, was shown by tumor-resident clones, which were often undetectable in blood before treatment.

The library was produced with the immunoSEQ multiplex PCR assay. The table comes from immuneACCESS by way of TCRdb, which keeps in-frame sequences with V and J called. Part of the clones is missing from these tables; in studies checked, under half for an unresolved V gene and the rest for unknown reasons. Here the sample has 8,500 to 9,500 clones; approximately 85% occur a single time. Together, the top ten hold about 0.88% of the sample. As encoded in the germline V gene, CDR1 is KGHSH while CDR2 is LQKENI. The CDR3 measures 16 amino acids from cysteine to phenylalanine. Only CDR3 DNA is held: 48 bases, read in frame from base 1. The junction shows trimming of 2 bases on V and 0 bases on J, plus 13 bases between the germline ends. As regards this clone: Its cognate antigen has yet to be identified. Base quality data are lacking; no much larger clone is found one base away.

Mismatch repair deficiency was established in every enrolled patient by polymerase chain reaction or immunohistochemistry. TCR sequencing was carried out for three patients who responded to pembrolizumab therapy. Pembrolizumab PD-1 blockade was prospectively tested in advanced mismatch repair-deficient cancers, regardless of tissue of origin, in the phase II trial. Peripheral blood T cell samples were gathered serially, both before PD-1 blockade started and at multiple time points afterward. The timing of each blood sample was reported as weeks after the first dose of pembrolizumab. The specimen was PBMCs, collected just under 47 weeks after starting pembrolizumab. Recombination connected TRBV18 to TRBJ1-1, with an unclear D gene assignment. The receptor's source is an adult with mismatch repair-deficient cancer. The DNA is as follows: TGTGCCAGCTCACCAGAGTCATGGGCGATGAACACTGAAGCTTTCTTT. Its coded protein is CASSPESWAMNTEAFF.